This entry is about one TCR beta chain. Its antigen is still unknown. The CDR3 sequence is 14 residues long. The germline V gene has CDR1 MNHNS and CDR2 SASEGT. The V and J ends lost 4 bases and 9 bases respectively, with 16 bases between them. The study ran its PCR with 60 Vbeta and 13 Jbeta primers. Clones were sequenced by immunoSEQ multiplex PCR, and TCRdb holds only the in-frame ones, with some missing. Among some 180,000 clones listed, approximately 73% were seen once. The sample comes from a study of cytomegalovirus exposure and HLA in healthy donors. Study in general: The Caucasian-associated ancestry cluster held roughly 84% of under 450 genotyped donors. General study results and limits: High specificity and sensitivity for cytomegalovirus status were reported for the classifier. Productive status was seen about 90% or about 30% of the time for most TCR beta V segments in an earlier analysis.

Donors in the study were healthy people who gave bone marrow. The chain uses TRBV6-1 and TRBJ2-1; D remains unclear. The sequence was obtained from a woman younger than 45 in good health and CMV-seropositive. Sequencing was done on a sample of PBMCs. The CDR3 here is CASSVIYPSVEQFF. The CDR3 region has the DNA TGTGCCAGCAGTGTCATCTACCCTTCCGTTGAGCAGTTCTTC.